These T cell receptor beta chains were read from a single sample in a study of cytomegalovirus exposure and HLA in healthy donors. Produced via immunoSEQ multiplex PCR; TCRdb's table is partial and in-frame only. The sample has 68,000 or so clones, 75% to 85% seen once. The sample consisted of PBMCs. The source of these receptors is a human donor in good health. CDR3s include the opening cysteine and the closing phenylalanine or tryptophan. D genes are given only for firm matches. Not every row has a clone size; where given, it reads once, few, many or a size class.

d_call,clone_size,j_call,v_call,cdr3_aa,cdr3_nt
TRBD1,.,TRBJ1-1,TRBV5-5,CASSHRGGNTEAFF,TGTGCCAGCAGTCACAGGGGAGGCAACACTGAAGCTTTCTTT
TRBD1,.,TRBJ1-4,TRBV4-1,CASSLAGGSTNEKLFF,TGCGCCAGCAGCCTCGCAGGGGGCTCAACTAATGAAAAACTGTTTTTT
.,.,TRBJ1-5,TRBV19,CASSSGANSNQPQHF,TGTGCCAGTAGTTCAGGTGCAAATAGCAATCAGCCCCAGCATTTT
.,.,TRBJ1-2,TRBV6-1,CASRVTGIYGYTF,TGTGCCAGCAGAGTTACAGGGATCTATGGCTACACCTTC
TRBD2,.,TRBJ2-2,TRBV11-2,CASSPTSGYTGELFF,TGTGCCAGCAGCCCTACTAGCGGATACACCGGGGAGCTGTTTTTT
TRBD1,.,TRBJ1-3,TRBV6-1,CASKPPDRAGNTIYF,TGTGCCAGCAAACCCCCGGACAGGGCAGGAAACACCATATATTTT
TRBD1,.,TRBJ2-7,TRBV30,CAWSLDRGNYEQYF,TGTGCCTGGAGTTTAGACAGGGGGAATTACGAGCAGTACTTC
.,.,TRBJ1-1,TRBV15,CATNPRGGVTEAFF,TGTGCCACCAACCCCCGAGGGGGTGTCACTGAAGCTTTCTTT
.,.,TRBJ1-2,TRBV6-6,CASSTPDSSSGYTF,TGTGCCAGCAGTACGCCGGATTCTAGTAGTGGCTACACCTTC
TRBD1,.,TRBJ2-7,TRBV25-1,CASSDAQTGDYEQYF,TGTGCCAGCAGTGATGCCCAGACAGGGGACTACGAGCAGTACTTC
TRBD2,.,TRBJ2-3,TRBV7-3,CASSPRGGALRRLSTDTQYF,TGTGCCAGCAGCCCACGCGGGGGGGCCTTACGAAGACTGAGCACAGATACGCAGTATTTT
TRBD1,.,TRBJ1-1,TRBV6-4,CAGGTGLEAFF,TGTGCCGGCGGGACAGGGCTTGAAGCTTTCTTT
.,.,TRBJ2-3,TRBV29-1,CSVVGRGTDTQYF,TGCAGCGTTGTTGGCAGGGGAACAGATACGCAGTATTTT
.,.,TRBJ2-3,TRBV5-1,CASSRQETDTQYF,TGCGCCAGCAGCAGACAGGAAACAGATACGCAGTATTTT
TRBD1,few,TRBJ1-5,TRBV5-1,CASSLTPTGEDQPQHF,TGCGCCAGCAGCTTGACACCGACAGGGGAGGATCAGCCCCAGCATTTT
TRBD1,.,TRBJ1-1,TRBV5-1,CASSLAGQGRRNTEAFF,TGCGCCAGCAGCTTGGCGGGACAGGGACGGAGGAACACTGAAGCTTTCTTT
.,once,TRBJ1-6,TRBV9,CASSNHRESPLHF,TGTGCCAGCAGCAACCACAGGGAATCACCCCTCCACTTT
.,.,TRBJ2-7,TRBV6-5,CASSLAGVHEQYF,TGTGCCAGCAGTTTAGCAGGGGTCCACGAGCAGTACTTC
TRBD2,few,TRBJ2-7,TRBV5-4,CGYSGLAGREQYF,TGTGGCTATTCCGGACTAGCGGGGCGAGAGCAGTACTTC
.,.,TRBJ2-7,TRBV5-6,CASSPGGGYEQYF,TGTGCCAGCAGCCCGGGTGGGGGGTACGAGCAGTACTTC
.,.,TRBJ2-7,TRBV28,CASSSYSTLSYEQYF,TGTGCCAGCAGTTCCTACTCGACACTCTCCTACGAGCAGTACTTC
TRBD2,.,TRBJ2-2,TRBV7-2,CASSLRGGPNTGELFF,TGTGCCAGCAGCTTACGCGGGGGGCCGAACACCGGGGAGCTGTTTTTT
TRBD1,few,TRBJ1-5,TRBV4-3,CASSQSDRLKPQHF,TGCGCCAGCAGCCAATCGGACAGGCTCAAGCCCCAGCATTTT
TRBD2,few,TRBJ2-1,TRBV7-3,CASSFQAGGYNEQFF,TGTGCCAGCAGCTTTCAAGCGGGGGGTTACAATGAGCAGTTCTTC
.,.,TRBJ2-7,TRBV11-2,CASSLGGSSYEQYF,TGTGCCAGCAGCTTAGGTGGCAGCTCCTACGAGCAGTACTTC
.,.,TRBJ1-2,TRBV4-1,CASSQDSQSIQGYTF,TGCGCCAGCAGCCAAGATAGCCAGAGCATCCAGGGCTACACCTTC